Sequencing of this T cell receptor (beta chain) was carried out in a study of blood T cell repertoires in COVID-19. Study details: COVID-19 samples collected from the United States, Italy and Spain covered acute and convalescent phases. Sample material is recorded as cDNA or gDNA derived from T cells, B-cell-depleted T cells, or PBMCs.

V shed 3 bases and J 8 bases; nucleotides not matched to a gene: 6. The germline V gene encodes CDR1 LGHNA and CDR2 YSLEER. CDR3 size: 13 residues. Original handling: Nucleated cell number was recorded as an estimate derived from reference gene primer amplification. The repertoire was sequenced with immunoSEQ multiplex PCR; TCRdb's copy has only in-frame clones and lacks some. That table gives V, J and clone size, and the DNA gave D and trimming. The sample shows roughly 200,000 clones, 90% of them seen only once. Sequencing was carried out using peripheral blood. The chain recombines TRBV4-3 with TRBJ1-2; TRBD1 matches 7 bases. The clonotype comes from a man in his fifties or sixties with acute or convalescent COVID-19. CDR3 nucleotide sequence: TGCGCCAGCAGCCATACAGGGGTTATAGGCTACACCTTC. Its protein is CASSHTGVIGYTF.